What follows are 23 T cell receptor beta chains derived from one specimen sequenced in a study of cytotoxic CD8 clonotypes in ibrutinib-treated CLL. Sequenced by immunoSEQ multiplex PCR; TCRdb stores in-frame clones only, minus some. Of hundreds of thousands of clones detected, 70% appear once; the ten largest clones hold 15%. The sequences come from PBMCs, collected after 24 months of ibrutinib treatment. All receptors derive from a human donor with chronic lymphocytic leukemia.

This chain uses TRBV7-2 with TRBJ1-2, with unresolved D. V lost 3 bases and J 8 bases, leaving 4 bases between the germline ends. The V gene's germline CDR1 is SGHTA and CDR2 FQGNSA. The CDR3 contains 10 residues. CDR3 in amino acids: CASSFRGYTF. Written as DNA, the CDR3 is TGTGCCAGCAGCTTCCGGGGCTACACCTTC.

This sequence joins TRBV27 and TRBJ1-1, with D unclear. The CDR3 sequence is 13 residues long. With 6 bases removed from V and 1 base from J, the gap between germline ends came to 9 bases. CDR1 MNHEY and CDR2 SMNVEV come from the germline V gene (reference sequence). CDR3 loop: CASRVGWNTEAFF. CDR3 sequence (DNA): TGTGCCAGCAGAGTGGGGTGGAACACTGAAGCTTTCTTT.

This clone was seen a handful of times. CDR3 DNA: TGTGCCAGCAGCGCCGGGACTAGCGTCAATGAGCAGTTCTTC. Amino acids: CASSAGTSVNEQFF. The chain employs TRBV4-2 and TRBJ2-1, with 10 bases that match TRBD2. J lost 6 bases, V lost 5 bases, and 4 bases had no gene match. Germline-derived CDR1 and CDR2 are LGHNA and YNFKEQ. This CDR3 spans 14 amino acids.

This clone was recorded only once. The gene calls are TRBV28 and TRBJ1-1; TRBD1 matches at 7 bases. CDR3 size: 12 residues. J was trimmed by 11 bases and V by 3 bases; bases with no gene match: 6. Per germline, CDR1 MDHEN and CDR2 SYDVKM. CDR3 sequence (DNA): TGTGCCAGCAGTTTTATGGGACAGTTGGCTTTCTTT. Its translation: CASSFMGQLAFF.

On this clone: This may come from a read error, since a much larger clone is one base off. The V and J genes are TRBV7-9 and TRBJ2-6; D ambiguous. Trimming stripped 7 bases from V and 0 bases from J, with 4 bases between. This CDR3 has 13 amino acids. The germline CDR1 and CDR2 sequences are SEHNR and FQNEAQ (reference sequence). The CDR3 reads CASTDSGANVLTF. The CDR3, as DNA: TGTGCCAGCACCGACTCTGGGGCCAACGTCCTGACTTTC.

V is TRBV28 and J is TRBJ2-7; the match to TRBD2 covers 9 bases. The CDR3 contains 18 residues. In germline, CDR1 is MDHEN, CDR2 SYDVKM. Germline trimming cut 8 bases from V and 2 bases from J; bases unmatched to any gene: 19. The CDR3 protein is CASRRRGSGGGRAYEQYF. CDR3 nucleotide sequence: TGTGCCAGCCGACGCCGGGGGAGTGGAGGCGGGAGGGCCTACGAGCAGTACTTC.

This chain joins TRBV4-2 and TRBJ2-1; TRBD2 might be the D (6 bases). With 6 bases removed from V and 5 bases from J, the gap between germline ends came to 23 bases. Looked up from germline, CDR1 is LGHNA and CDR2 is YNFKEQ. The length of the CDR3 is 17 residues. The CDR3 loop is CASSTSYGSEGDNEQFF. The CDR3 DNA reads TGTGCCAGCAGTACATCCTACGGGAGTGAAGGGGACAATGAGCAGTTCTTC.

The CDR3 spells CASSYGSGANVLTF. CDR3 bases: TGTGCCAGCAGCTACGGCTCTGGGGCCAACGTCCTGACTTTC. The chain is built from TRBV4-2 and TRBJ2-6; D unclear. The V end lost 5 bases, the J end lost 0 bases, and 5 bases lay between the germline ends. In germline, CDR1 is LGHNA, CDR2 YNFKEQ. This CDR3 has 14 residues.

V usage is TRBV5-1 and J usage is TRBJ2-6; D unclear. The CDR3 spans 18 residues. The V gene's germline CDR1 is SGHRS and CDR2 YFSETQ. Between the trimmed V and J ends, which lost 0 bases and 0 bases, there was a span of 13 bases. CDR3 in DNA: TGCGCCAGCAGCTTGGGGAGTACCCCTAGCTCTGGGGCCAACGTCCTGACTTTC. This gives the protein CASSLGSTPSSGANVLTF.

J is TRBJ2-1 and V is TRBV5-6; D is perhaps TRBD2 (5 bases). CDR3 length: 16 amino acids. Trimming left V 4 bases short and J 5 bases short, with 19 bases between. The germline V gene has CDR1 SGHDT and CDR2 YYEEEE. Here the CDR3 DNA reads TGTGCCAGCAGCCGGTTCGGGGTAGCGATCCACAATGAGCAGTTCTTC. This codes for CASSRFGVAIHNEQFF.

The gene calls are TRBV28 and TRBJ2-7; D remains unclear. Deletions cut 7 bases from V and 3 bases from J, with 10 bases between. Germline CDR1 and CDR2: MDHEN and SYDVKM. There are 12 residues in the CDR3. DNA for the CDR3: TGTGCCAGCAAGACACGGATCTACGAGCAGTACTTC. Protein product: CASKTRIYEQYF.

This clone occurred a few times. The V call is TRBV27, the J call TRBJ1-2; D is ambiguous. Germline-derived CDR1 and CDR2 are MNHEY and SMNVEV (reference sequence). This CDR3 is built from 14 residues. V was pared by 6 bases and J by 8 bases, with 19 bases between. The CDR3 DNA sequence: TGTGCCAGCAGCCCTAGCACAGCAATCAGGGGCTACACCTTC. Encoded protein: CASSPSTAIRGYTF.

This clone has only a few counts. Mismatch with germline at one junction end may stem from a read error. The J gene is TRBJ2-7, the V gene TRBV6-5, with 7 bases identical to TRBD1. CDR3 length: 15 amino acids. The germline CDR1 and CDR2 sequences are MNHEY and SVGAGI. The CDR3 sequence is CASSIAGTAAYERYF. CDR3 DNA: TGTGCCAGCAGTATCGCCGGGACAGCCGCCTACGAGCGGTACTTC.

The rearrangement links TRBV27 to TRBJ2-1; 10 nucleotides align to TRBD1. Trimming at V came to 7 bases and at J to 7 bases, leaving 7 bases not matched to a gene. Germline CDR1 and CDR2: MNHEY and SMNVEV (reference sequence). The CDR3 loop spans 14 amino acids. The CDR3: CASKGTGDLNEQFF. CDR3 nucleotides: TGTGCCAGCAAGGGGACAGGGGATTTGAATGAGCAGTTCTTC.

DNA for the CDR3: TGTGCCAGCACCGACGGGACTTATATGTCTTGGGGCACTGAAGCTTTCTTT. Protein product: CASTDGTYMSWGTEAFF. V gene TRBV28 combines with J gene TRBJ1-1; D may be TRBD1 (5 bases). CDR1 and CDR2 (germline): MDHEN, SYDVKM. Deletions cut 7 bases from V and 4 bases from J, with 25 bases between. The CDR3 covers 17 residues.

This clone was recorded a few times. The CDR3 reads CASSLNADTQYF. In nucleotides, the CDR3 is TGCGCCAGCAGCTTGAATGCAGATACGCAGTATTTT. The chain recombines TRBV5-1 with TRBJ2-3; no firm D call. V lost 1 base and J lost 4, with 4 bases in between. This CDR3 is 12 amino acids long. Germline V gene sequence: CDR1 SGHRS, CDR2 YFSETQ.

V gene TRBV5-6 combines with J gene TRBJ1-3; 9 positions match TRBD1. The CDR3 covers 16 residues. Germline-derived CDR1 and CDR2 are SGHDT and YYEEEE. Germline trimming cut 3 bases from V and 0 bases from J; bases unmatched to any gene: 4. The CDR3: CASSSDRGFSGNTIYF. In DNA form, the CDR3 reads TGTGCCAGCAGCTCGGACAGGGGCTTCTCTGGAAACACCATATATTTT.

The chain has TRBV14 and TRBJ2-7; 8 bases agree with TRBD2. The germline CDR1 and CDR2 sequences are SGHDN and FVKESK. This CDR3 contains 16 residues. The trim removed 4 bases at V and 4 bases at J, leaving 12 bases unmatched. Here the CDR3 reads CASSPRTSTGRYEQYF. CDR3 DNA sequence: TGTGCCAGCAGCCCCCGGACTAGCACAGGAAGGTACGAGCAGTACTTC. Complete variable domain (other parts from reference TRBV14 and TRBJ2-7): EAGVTQFPSHSVIEKGQTVTLRCDPISGHDNLYWYRRVMGKEIKFLLHFVKESKQDESGMPNNRFLAERTGGTYSTLKVQPAELEDSGVYFCASSPRTSTGRYEQYFGPGTRLTVT.

This chain connects TRBV14 to TRBJ2-7; 7 nucleotides agree with TRBD1. The CDR3 runs to 15 residues. CDR1 and CDR2 (germline): SGHDN, FVKESK. V lost 4 bases, J lost 2 bases, and 8 bases stayed unmatched. CDR3 loop: CASSPSGTVPYEQYF. The DNA for the CDR3 is TGTGCCAGCAGCCCCTCCGGGACAGTGCCCTACGAGCAGTACTTC. Using reference TRBV14 and TRBJ2-7 for the parts outside the CDR3, the full variable domain is EAGVTQFPSHSVIEKGQTVTLRCDPISGHDNLYWYRRVMGKEIKFLLHFVKESKQDESGMPNNRFLAERTGGTYSTLKVQPAELEDSGVYFCASSPSGTVPYEQYFGPGTRLTVT.

The gene calls are TRBV5-1 and TRBJ2-4, with D hard to call. Trimming pared 0 bases from V and 1 base from J, leaving 35 bases between. Per germline, CDR1 SGHRS and CDR2 YFSETQ. The CDR3 runs 24 residues. The CDR3 coding sequence is TGCGCCAGCAGCTTGGGTCCGGTTTACGGAGTAGGGATTTTGACTGCTGAGGCCAAAAACATTCAGTACTTC. Translation: CASSLGPVYGVGILTAEAKNIQYF.

The chain uses TRBV7-9 and TRBJ2-5; 8 positions agree with TRBD2. This CDR3 has 15 residues. Trimming at V came to 5 bases and at J to 7 bases, leaving 12 bases not matched to a gene. Germline loops: CDR1 SEHNR, CDR2 FQNEAQ (reference sequence). CDR3 in amino acids: CASSPPGGEIGTQYF. The CDR3 nucleotides are TGTGCCAGCAGCCCCCCCGGGGGGGAGATAGGGACCCAGTACTTC.

The V call is TRBV27, the J call TRBJ1-1; no reliable D call. CDR3 size: 14 residues. In germline, CDR1 is MNHEY, CDR2 SMNVEV (reference sequence). The V gene lost 0 bases and the J gene lost 8 bases, with 13 bases spanning the gap. The DNA of the CDR3 is TGTGCCAGCAGTTTATCGATTTCTGGGATAGAAGCTTTCTTT. Protein product: CASSLSISGIEAFF.

The chain combines TRBV4-3 with TRBJ2-1; TRBD2 agrees at 7 bases. The V gene end was trimmed by 0 bases and the J gene end by 2 bases; junction bases not matched to a gene: 7. The CDR3 runs 17 residues. Germline CDR1 and CDR2: LGHNA and YSLEER. CDR3 sequence: CASSQDSSGSAYNEQFF. The CDR3 bases are TGCGCCAGCAGCCAAGACTCTAGCGGTTCCGCCTACAATGAGCAGTTCTTC.